This T cell receptor beta chain appears in the sequencing data of a study of human T cells and chemical hapten exposure. Specified time point: pre-sensitization, week 0. Treatment: therapeutic diphenylcyclopropenone sensitization with weekly scalp DPC. Researchers sampled blood before each patch test went on. In the case of this clonotype: Its antigen is not known.

What the library attached to individual cDNA molecules were unique molecular identifiers. TCRdb used MiXCR to reprocess the RACE reads, holding one entry per CDR3 protein. The table includes fewer than 65,000 distinct CDR3 sequences, approximately 8.8% detected once. General observations from the study: Sensitizing to DPC left TCRs with a frequency above 1 in 1000 unaltered.

The clonotype originates from a woman in her thirties or forties with alopecia areata. Some clones in this sample may be carry-over from other donors' samples. The sequenced sample was whole blood, obtained in connection with sensitization to the hapten diphenylcyclopropenone (DPC).

CDR3 DNA sequence: TGCGCCAGCGGGTATAGCGGGGGCGATTCCGATACGCAGTATTTT. As protein: CASGYSGGDSDTQYF. The rearrangement links TRBV4-1 to TRBJ2-3; 9 nucleotides match TRBD2. Germline lookup yields CDR1 MGHRA and CDR2 YSYEKL. V shed 8 bases, J shed 6 bases, and the junction held 12 bases outside the gene matches. This CDR3 contains 15 residues.